Listed below are T cell receptor beta chains from one sample, sequenced in a study of cytomegalovirus exposure and HLA in healthy donors. Clones were read by immunoSEQ multiplex PCR, and TCRdb kept only the in-frame ones, dropping some. The listing contains more than 95,000 clones. Sequencing input: PBMCs. These receptors all come from a man aged 35 to 55 in good health and CMV-seronegative. The CDR3 runs from the conserved cysteine through the conserved F or W. A D gene is named only where the DNA matches it firmly.

V gene	D gene	J gene	CDR3 protein	CDR3 DNA
TRBV4-3	.	TRBJ1-1	CASSQELDRNTEAFF	TGCGCCAGCAGCCAAGAGCTTGACAGGAACACTGAAGCTTTCTTT
TRBV7-6	TRBD2	TRBJ2-3	CASSSGLAESTDTQYF	TGTGCCAGCAGCAGCGGACTAGCGGAGAGCACAGATACGCAGTATTTT
TRBV7-6	.	TRBJ2-5	CASSLVRTKQETQYF	TGTGCCAGCAGCTTAGTAAGGACAAAGCAAGAGACCCAGTACTTC
TRBV30	TRBD2	TRBJ2-7	CAWTPGSGGTAWYEQYF	TGTGCCTGGACCCCGGGTAGCGGGGGTACGGCGTGGTACGAGCAGTACTTC
TRBV4-3	TRBD2	TRBJ2-3	CASSQDSRWEGLLADTQYF	TGCGCCAGCAGCCAAGACTCTCGGTGGGAGGGCCTTCTAGCAGATACGCAGTATTTT
TRBV6-5	.	TRBJ2-3	CASSGQVNTQYF	TGTGCCAGCAGTGGGCAGGTTAATACGCAGTATTTT
TRBV14	TRBD2	TRBJ2-7	CASSQRTSGRSYEQYF	TGTGCCAGCAGCCAACGGACTAGCGGGAGATCCTACGAGCAGTACTTC
TRBV19	.	TRBJ1-2	CATKEGANYGYTF	TGTGCTACAAAGGAGGGCGCTAACTATGGCTACACCTTC
TRBV11-3	.	TRBJ1-1	CASSYLQASAFF	TGTGCCAGCAGCTATCTACAGGCCTCAGCTTTCTTT
TRBV4-3	TRBD2	TRBJ2-7	CASSQELAGAYEQYF	TGCGCCAGCAGCCAAGAACTAGCGGGAGCCTACGAGCAGTACTTC
TRBV4-3	.	TRBJ2-7	CASSQDWGVVYEQYF	TGCGCCAGCAGCCAAGATTGGGGGGTAGTCTACGAGCAGTACTTC
TRBV15	TRBD1	TRBJ2-7	CATNLPPTGGNCTYEQYF	TGTGCCACCAACCTCCCCCCGACAGGGGGTAATTGCACCTACGAGCAGTACTTC
TRBV30	.	TRBJ1-6	CAWMVQGNSPLHF	TGTGCCTGGATGGTGCAGGGAAATTCACCCCTCCACTTT
TRBV6-6	TRBD2	TRBJ2-7	CASSFLRESGSEQYF	TGTGCCAGCAGTTTCCTCAGGGAAAGCGGGAGCGAGCAGTACTTC
TRBV5-1	TRBD1	TRBJ1-4	CASSWDSLPTNEKLFF	TGCGCCAGCAGCTGGGACAGTTTGCCAACTAATGAAAAACTGTTTTTT
TRBV6-6	TRBD1	TRBJ2-5	CVSRALDRGVQYF	TGTGTCAGCAGGGCCCTGGACAGGGGGGTCCAGTACTTC
TRBV6-5	TRBD1	TRBJ2-3	CASSSGTGWQDTQYF	TGTGCCAGCAGTTCGGGGACAGGGTGGCAGGATACGCAGTATTTT
TRBV6-6	TRBD1	TRBJ2-7	CASSLGTEYEQYF	TGTGCCAGCAGCCTCGGGACAGAATACGAGCAGTACTTC
TRBV10-1	TRBD1	TRBJ1-1	CASSDGTANTEAFF	TGCGCCAGCAGTGACGGGACAGCCAACACTGAAGCTTTCTTT
TRBV6-1	TRBD1	TRBJ1-6	CASLRQGNSPLHF	TGTGCCAGTCTTAGACAGGGTAATTCACCCCTCCACTTT
TRBV7-9	TRBD1	TRBJ1-2	CASSLPVRQGRWYGYTF	TGTGCCAGCAGCTTACCCGTAAGACAGGGCCGGTGGTATGGCTACACCTTC
TRBV6-4	.	TRBJ1-2	CASSDSISGEDGYTF	TGTGCCAGCAGTGACTCGATCTCGGGGGAGGATGGCTACACCTTC
TRBV30	TRBD2	TRBJ2-1	CAWTAGGYEQFF	TGTGCCTGGACGGCGGGGGGCTATGAGCAGTTCTTC
TRBV7-7	TRBD2	TRBJ2-2	CASSAGTRNTGELFF	TGTGCCAGCAGCGCCGGGACTAGAAACACCGGGGAGCTGTTTTTT
TRBV7-9	TRBD2	TRBJ2-3	CASSLAAGGGTDTQYF	TGTGCCAGCAGCTTAGCGGCGGGGGGTGGCACAGATACGCAGTATTTT
TRBV27	.	TRBJ2-3	CASSSPSATGTDTQYF	TGTGCCAGCAGTTCCCCTAGCGCTACTGGCACAGATACGCAGTATTTT